This T cell receptor (beta chain) was documented in a study of Ad26.COV2.S vaccination and SARS-CoV-2 variants. Overall study findings and caveats: Assessments of TCR breadth and depth may have underestimated the total T cell responses. With respect to non-spike TCR breadth, vaccine and placebo recipients were similar. Vaccinated individuals (as opposed to placebo recipients) had higher spike-specific TCR breadth. Spike-specific CD8+ and CD4+ T cell responses reportedly showed substantial breadth after vaccination.

Using immunoSEQ multiplex PCR, the repertoire was profiled, and TCRdb retains in-frame clones only, with some absent. The repertoire consists of about 350,000 clones, with around 92% occurring once and the leading ten covering roughly 3.9%. On this clone itself: The antigen is unknown.

V shed 0 bases, J shed 5 bases, and the junction held 3 bases outside the gene matches. Germline CDR1 reads SGDLS; CDR2 reads YYNGEE. The CDR3 length is 14 residues. This chain links TRBV9 with TRBJ2-7; 9 bases match TRBD2. Sample: peripheral blood, taken after recovery from COVID-19. The TCR was taken from a human donor who had recovered from COVID-19. This CDR3 is CASSVARGGDEQYF. The CDR3 DNA sequence: TGTGCCAGCAGCGTAGCTCGCGGGGGGGACGAGCAGTACTTC.